This T cell receptor beta chain was observed in a study of blood T cell repertoires in COVID-19. Study context: Collection of acute and convalescent COVID-19 samples took place in the United States, Italy and Spain. In each case, the material was cDNA or gDNA derived from T cells, B-cell-depleted T cells, or PBMCs.

Germline lookup yields CDR1 ENHRY and CDR2 SYGVKD. The CDR3 totals 13 residues. V lost 0 bases, J lost 5 bases, and 7 bases lay in between. During active infection, Seattle patients enrolled and were then monitored through disease. Original handling: Quantification of nucleated cells was approximated via reference gene primer amplification. TCRdb keeps only in-frame clones here, not all; method: immunoSEQ multiplex PCR. V and J calls and clone size are given by that table; D and trimming were obtained from the DNA. The table lists tens of thousands of clones, 84% of them singletons. This clone was seen a single time.

The sample comprised peripheral blood. This TCR was recovered from a man between 60 and 75 years old with COVID-19, enrolled during active disease. The chain uses TRBV10-3 and TRBJ1-1, with D unresolved. CDR3 sequence: CAISESADTEAFF. DNA for the CDR3: TGTGCCATCAGTGAGTCGGCGGATACTGAAGCTTTCTTT.